The 3 T cell receptor beta chains in this list originate from one sample, sequenced in a study of CD8 T cells in ankylosing spondylitis. One entry per CDR3 protein results from TCRdb running MiXCR on the 5' RACE reads. The sample contains 200,000 to 300,000 distinct CDR3 sequences, 8% to 11% of which appear only once. What was sequenced was blood, either unsorted or a sorted T cell fraction (not recorded which). The receptors originated from a male donor with ankylosing spondylitis or in good health (not recorded which).

This clonotype was found many times. The chain recombines TRBV3-1 with TRBJ2-7, with D perhaps TRBD1 (6 bases). Germline CDR1 LGHDT, CDR2 YNNKEL (reference sequence). The V gene lost 4 bases and the J gene lost 3 bases, with 13 bases spanning the gap. This CDR3 spans 14 amino acids. CDR3 coding DNA: TGTGCCAGCAGCCGAGGACAGTCGAACTACGAGCAGTACTTC. Amino acids: CASSRGQSNYEQYF.

This clonotype was found many times. V and J are TRBV15 and TRBJ2-7, with D unresolved. The CDR3 loop spans 12 amino acids. V was cut by 0 bases and J by 10 bases, with 10 bases left in between. CDR1 LNHNV and CDR2 YYDKDF come from the germline V gene (reference sequence). The CDR3 DNA follows: TGTGCCACCAGCAGAGAGGCTTCCCTTCAGTACTTC. Translation gives CATSREASLQYF.

This clonotype was detected ten times or more. The chain combines TRBV30 with TRBJ2-7, with D possibly TRBD1 on 6 matching bases. The CDR3 loop spans 11 amino acids. Germline CDR1 and CDR2: GTSNPN and SVGIG (reference sequence). Trimming removed 7 bases at V and 4 bases at J, with 11 bases between. The CDR3 DNA reads as TGTGCCTTGGACAGACCGTACGAGCAGTACTTC. It encodes CALDRPYEQYF.